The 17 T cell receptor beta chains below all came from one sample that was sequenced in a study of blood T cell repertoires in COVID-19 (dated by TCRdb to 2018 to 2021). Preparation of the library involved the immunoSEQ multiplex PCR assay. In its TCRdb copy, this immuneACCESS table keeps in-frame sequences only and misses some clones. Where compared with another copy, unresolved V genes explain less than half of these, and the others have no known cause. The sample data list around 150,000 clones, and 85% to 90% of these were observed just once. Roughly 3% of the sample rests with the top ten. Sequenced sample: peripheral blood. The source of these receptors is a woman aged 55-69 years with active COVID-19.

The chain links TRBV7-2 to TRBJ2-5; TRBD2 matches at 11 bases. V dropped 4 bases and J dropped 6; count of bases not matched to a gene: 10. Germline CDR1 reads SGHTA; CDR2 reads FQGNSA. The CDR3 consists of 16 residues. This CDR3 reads CASSSILAGGKKTQYF. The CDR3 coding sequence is TGTGCCAGCAGCTCCATTCTAGCGGGAGGAAAGAAGACCCAGTACTTC.

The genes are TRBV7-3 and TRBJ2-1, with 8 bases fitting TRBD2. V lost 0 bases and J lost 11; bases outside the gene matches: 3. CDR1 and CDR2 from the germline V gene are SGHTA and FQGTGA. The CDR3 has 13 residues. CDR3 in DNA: TGTGCCAGCAGCTTAACGGCTAGCGGGCAGCAGTTCTTC. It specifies CASSLTASGQQFF.

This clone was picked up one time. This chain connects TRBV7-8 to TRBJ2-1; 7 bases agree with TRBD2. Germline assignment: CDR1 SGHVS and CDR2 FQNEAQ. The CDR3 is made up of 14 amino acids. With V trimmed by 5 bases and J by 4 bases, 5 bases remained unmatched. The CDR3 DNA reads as TGTGCCAGCAGCCGAGGGCGGGAGTACAATGAGCAGTTCTTC. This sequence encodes CASSRGREYNEQFF. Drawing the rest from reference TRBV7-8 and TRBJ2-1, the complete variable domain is GAGVSQSPRYKVAKRGQDVALRCDPISGHVSLFWYQQALGQGPEFLTYFQNEAQLDKSGLPSDRFFAERPEGSVSTLKIQRTQQEDSAVYLCASSRGREYNEQFFGPGTRLTVL.

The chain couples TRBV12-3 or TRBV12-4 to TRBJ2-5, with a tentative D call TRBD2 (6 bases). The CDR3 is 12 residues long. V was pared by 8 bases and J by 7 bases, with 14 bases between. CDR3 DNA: TGTGCCAGCTGCCGGGACTTTGGGACCCAGTACTTC. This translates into CASCRDFGTQYF.

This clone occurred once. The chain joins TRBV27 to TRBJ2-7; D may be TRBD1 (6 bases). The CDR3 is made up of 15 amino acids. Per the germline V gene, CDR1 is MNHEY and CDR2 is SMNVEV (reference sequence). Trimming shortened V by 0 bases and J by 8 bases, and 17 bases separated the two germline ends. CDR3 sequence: CASSLSRQALGKQYF. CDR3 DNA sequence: TGTGCCAGCAGTTTATCCCGACAGGCCCTCGGGAAGCAGTACTTC.

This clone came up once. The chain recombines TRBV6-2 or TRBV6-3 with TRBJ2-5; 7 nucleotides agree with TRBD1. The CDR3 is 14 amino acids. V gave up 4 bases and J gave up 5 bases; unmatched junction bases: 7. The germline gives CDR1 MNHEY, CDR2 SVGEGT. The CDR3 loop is CASSFSDRAETQYF. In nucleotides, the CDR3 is TGTGCCAGCAGTTTCTCCGACAGGGCTGAGACCCAGTACTTC.

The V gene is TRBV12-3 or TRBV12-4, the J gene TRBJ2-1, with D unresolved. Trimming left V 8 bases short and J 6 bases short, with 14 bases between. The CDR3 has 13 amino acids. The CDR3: CASLPSDSNEQFF. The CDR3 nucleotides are TGTGCCAGCCTACCCTCCGATTCCAATGAGCAGTTCTTC.

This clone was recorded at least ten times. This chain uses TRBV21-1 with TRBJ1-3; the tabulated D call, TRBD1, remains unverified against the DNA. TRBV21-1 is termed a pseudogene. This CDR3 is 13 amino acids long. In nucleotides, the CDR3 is TGTGCCGACCGGACAGTCTCTGGAAACACCATATATTTT. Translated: CADRTVSGNTIYF.

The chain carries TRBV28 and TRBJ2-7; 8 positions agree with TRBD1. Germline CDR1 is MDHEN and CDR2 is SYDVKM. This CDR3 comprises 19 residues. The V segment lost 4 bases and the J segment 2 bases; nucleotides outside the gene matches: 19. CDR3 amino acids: CASSSSLDRGFHIAYEQYF. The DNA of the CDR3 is TGTGCCAGCAGTTCCTCGCTCGACAGGGGATTCCATATAGCCTACGAGCAGTACTTC.

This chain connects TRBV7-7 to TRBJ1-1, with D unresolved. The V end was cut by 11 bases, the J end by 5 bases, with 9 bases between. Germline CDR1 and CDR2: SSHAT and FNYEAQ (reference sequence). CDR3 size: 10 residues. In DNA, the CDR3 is TGTGCCGTCGGGGTAACTGAAGCTTTCTTT. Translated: CAVGVTEAFF.

CDR3 protein: CASREGDSYNSPLHF. The CDR3 DNA reads TGCGCCAGCAGGGAAGGGGACTCCTATAATTCACCCCTCCACTTT. The chain couples TRBV5-1 to TRBJ1-6, with D perhaps TRBD1 (5 bases). Trimming pared 5 bases from V and 0 bases from J, leaving 9 bases between. Germline-derived CDR1 and CDR2 are SGHRS and YFSETQ. CDR3 size: 15 residues.

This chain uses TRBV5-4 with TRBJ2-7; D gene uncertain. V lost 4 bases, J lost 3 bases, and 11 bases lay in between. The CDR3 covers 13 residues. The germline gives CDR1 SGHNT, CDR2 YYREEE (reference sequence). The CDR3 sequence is CASSDFKHYEQYF. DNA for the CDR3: TGTGCCAGCAGCGATTTCAAGCACTACGAGCAGTACTTC.

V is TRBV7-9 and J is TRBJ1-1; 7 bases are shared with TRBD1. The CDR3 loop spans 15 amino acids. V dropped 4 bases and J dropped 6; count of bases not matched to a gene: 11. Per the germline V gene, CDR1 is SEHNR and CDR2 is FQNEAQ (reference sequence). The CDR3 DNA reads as TGTGCCAGCAGCTCAGCTGCGACAGGGAGAGCTGAAGCTTTCTTT. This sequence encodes CASSSAATGRAEAFF.

The CDR3 sequence is CASSRGEGAPGNTIYF. The CDR3 coding sequence is TGTGCCAGCAGCCGAGGAGAGGGGGCACCTGGAAACACCATATATTTT. This chain joins TRBV4-2 and TRBJ1-3, with TRBD1 matching over 7 bases. J was trimmed by 2 bases and V by 4 bases; bases with no gene match: 8. Germline CDR1 LGHNA, CDR2 YNFKEQ. The CDR3 consists of 16 residues.

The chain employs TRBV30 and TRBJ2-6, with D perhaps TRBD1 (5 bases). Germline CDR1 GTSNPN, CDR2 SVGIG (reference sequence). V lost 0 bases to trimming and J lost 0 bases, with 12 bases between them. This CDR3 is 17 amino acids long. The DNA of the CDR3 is TGTGCCTGGAGTGTAGGGCAGGGATTCTCTGGGGCCAACGTCCTGACTTTC. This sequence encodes CAWSVGQGFSGANVLTF.

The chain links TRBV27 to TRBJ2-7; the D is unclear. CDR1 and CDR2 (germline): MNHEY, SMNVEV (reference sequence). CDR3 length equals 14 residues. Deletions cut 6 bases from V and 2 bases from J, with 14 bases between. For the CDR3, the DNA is TGTGCCAGCAGCCAGGTTGACGGAACCTACGAGCAGTACTTC. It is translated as CASSQVDGTYEQYF.

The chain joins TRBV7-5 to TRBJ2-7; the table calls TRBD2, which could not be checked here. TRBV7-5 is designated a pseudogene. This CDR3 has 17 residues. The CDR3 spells CVRSLGRLAGGPYEQYF. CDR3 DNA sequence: TGTGTCAGAAGCTTAGGGCGGCTAGCGGGAGGTCCCTACGAGCAGTACTTC.